The T cell receptor (beta chain) under discussion was sequenced for a study of T cells in women clearing cervical HPV infection. To note about this clone: The CDR3 goes on 3 residues after the read ends, and that part is filled in from the germline J gene.

Assay used: immunoSEQ multiplex PCR; TCRdb lists only in-frame clones, some missing. Its table records about 35,000 clones. The germline V gene encodes CDR1 SGHRS and CDR2 YFSETQ. CDR3 size: 15 residues. V dropped 7 bases and J dropped 0 bases, with 16 bases sitting between them. Cervical HPV DNA detected by MY09/MY11 PCR, typed by dot-blot. The V gene is TRBV5-1, the J gene TRBJ1-1; D is unresolved. This clonotype was sampled from a woman between 18 and 70 years old with a cervical HPV16 infection that either progressed to CIN3+ or cleared (not recorded which). Sequencing input: blood buffy coat. This CDR3 is CASLPGGSMNTEAFF. The covered CDR3 bases are TGCGCCAGCCTTCCCGGCGGCAGCATGAACACTGAA.